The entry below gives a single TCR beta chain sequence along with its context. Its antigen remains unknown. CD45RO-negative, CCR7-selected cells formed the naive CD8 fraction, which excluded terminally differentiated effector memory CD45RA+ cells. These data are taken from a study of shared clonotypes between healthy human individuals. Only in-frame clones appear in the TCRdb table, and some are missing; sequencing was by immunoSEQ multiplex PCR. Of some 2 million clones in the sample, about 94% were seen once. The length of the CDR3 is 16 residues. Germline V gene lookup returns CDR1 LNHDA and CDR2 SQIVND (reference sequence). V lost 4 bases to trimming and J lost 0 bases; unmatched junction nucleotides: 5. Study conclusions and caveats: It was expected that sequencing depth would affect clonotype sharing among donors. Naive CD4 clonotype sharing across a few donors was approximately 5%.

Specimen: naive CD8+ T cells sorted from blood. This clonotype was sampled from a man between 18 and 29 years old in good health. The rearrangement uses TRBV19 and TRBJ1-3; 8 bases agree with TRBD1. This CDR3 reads CASSKGQVYSGNTIYF. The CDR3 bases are TGTGCCAGTAGTAAGGGACAGGTCTACTCTGGAAACACCATATATTTT. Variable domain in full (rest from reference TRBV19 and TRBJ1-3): DGGITQSPKYLFRKEGQNVTLSCEQNLNHDAMYWYRQDPGQGLRLIYYSQIVNDFQKGDIAEGYSVSREKKESFPLTVTSAQKNPTAFYLCASSKGQVYSGNTIYFGEGSWLTVV.